Given below is one T cell receptor beta chain in context. What it recognizes is unknown. In the same sample, other DNA sequences code for this CDR3. Produced via immunoSEQ multiplex PCR; TCRdb's table is partial and in-frame only. The sample lists just over 2,000,000 clones, about 95% seen once, with 0.85% to 1.3% in the top ten. As defined, naive CD8 cells were CD45RO-negative and positively selected for CCR7, with terminally differentiated effector memory CD45RA+ cells excluded. Per the germline V gene, CDR1 is SGHAT and CDR2 is FQNNGV. Trimming took off 2 bases at V and 3 bases at J, with 11 bases between the two ends. The CDR3 has 15 residues. The data were obtained in a study of shared clonotypes between healthy human individuals. Broader study findings: Against clonotypes common to all four donors, non-shared ones had lower generation probabilities. An effect of sequencing depth on clonotype sharing among donors was expected.

Sequencing used naive CD8+ T cells sorted from blood. The receptor comes from a man aged 18 to 29 in good health. This chain uses TRBV11-2 with TRBJ1-3, with a tentative D call TRBD1 (5 bases). As DNA, the CDR3 is TGTGCCAGCAGCTTAACCCCCGGGGGTGGAAACACCATATATTTT. It translates to CASSLTPGGGNTIYF.